This T cell receptor beta chain derives from a study of cytomegalovirus exposure and HLA in healthy donors. Trimming stripped 2 bases from V and 8 bases from J, with 12 bases between. CDR3 length: 14 residues. Germline loops: CDR1 SNHLY, CDR2 FYNNEI. In the PCR, 60 Vbeta and 13 Jbeta primers were used. Profiling relied on immunoSEQ multiplex PCR, and the TCRdb table lists in-frame clones only, not all of them. The data hold some 150,000 clones, with 70% to 90% observed a single time. This TCR came from a woman in her 30s in good health and CMV-seropositive. The sample consisted of PBMCs. V is TRBV2 and J is TRBJ1-4; D remains ambiguous. The CDR3 is CASSERRGNEKLFF. In nucleotides, the CDR3 is TGTGCCAGCAGTGAACGTCGGGGTAACGAAAAACTGTTTTTT.